One and the same sample provided the 30 T cell receptor beta chains below, sequenced in a study of T cells in Graves' hyperthyroidism and ophthalmopathy. Amplification yielded TCR beta CDR3 regions, with RNA transcripts as the source. HTBI primers were employed in a first-round RT-PCR of the TCR CDR3. TCRdb reprocessed the multiplex PCR reads via MiXCR and lists one record per CDR3 protein. Of roughly 570,000 distinct CDR3 sequences listed, 15% to 19% were seen once; the top ten hold approximately 7%. The sequencing sample was made of blood. Source of these receptors: a woman in her twenties or thirties with Graves' hyperthyroidism.

This clonotype was observed a few times. V usage is TRBV4-1 and J usage is TRBJ1-6; D is ambiguous. Germline V gene sequence: CDR1 MGHRA, CDR2 YSYEKL. The CDR3 contains 10 residues. V was cut by 9 bases and J by 10 bases, with 7 bases left in between. CDR3 nucleotide sequence: TGCGCCAGGGGTCTGTCACCCCTCCACTTT. Translated, it gives CARGLSPLHF.

Ten or more counts support this clonotype. The rearrangement links TRBV28 to TRBJ2-7; 8 bases line up with TRBD1. Germline lookup yields CDR1 MDHEN and CDR2 SYDVKM. V lost 6 bases to trimming and J lost 2 bases; unmatched junction nucleotides: 9. CDR3 length: 15 amino acids. In DNA form, the CDR3 reads TGTGCCAGCAGCTACGGGACAGGTGCCGCCTACGAGCAGTACTTC. It yields the protein CASSYGTGAAYEQYF.

Comment on this clonotype: With a much larger clone just one base away, this may be a read error. The chain employs TRBV7-9 and TRBJ2-1, with TRBD2 identical over 11 bases. From germline, CDR1 is SEHNR and CDR2 FQNEAQ (reference sequence). CDR3 length equals 17 residues. The CDR3 nucleotides are TGTGTCACCCCTCGGAGTCAGGCTAGCGGGAGGATTGATGAGCAGTTCTTC. Translation gives CVTPRSQASGRIDEQFF.

The table lists this clonotype with many counts. The chain has TRBV5-6 and TRBJ2-7; 8 nucleotides align to TRBD2. The CDR3 runs 16 residues. The germline CDR1 and CDR2 sequences are SGHDT and YYEEEE. The V gene end was trimmed by 0 bases and the J gene end by 5 bases; junction bases not matched to a gene: 10. CDR3 in DNA: TGTGCCAGCAGCTTGGCGCGGACTAGCAATCTCCACGAGCAGTACTTC. It encodes CASSLARTSNLHEQYF.

V and J are TRBV20-1 and TRBJ1-1, with TRBD1 identical over 11 bases. Trimming took 3 bases from V and 4 from J; bases not matched to a gene: 4. The CDR3 length is 14 residues. Germline V gives CDR1 DFQATT, CDR2 SNEGSKA (reference sequence). The CDR3 reads CSASGQGAVTEAFF. The CDR3 nucleotides read TGCAGTGCTAGCGGACAGGGGGCGGTCACTGAAGCTTTCTTT.

The chain carries TRBV6-1 and TRBJ2-2, with a tentative D call TRBD1 (6 bases). V lost 6 bases, J lost 13 bases, and 15 bases lay in between. CDR3 length: 12 amino acids. Germline V gene data show CDR1 as MNHNS and CDR2 as SASEGT. CDR3 sequence reads: CASSPRDKGLFF. The DNA for the CDR3 is TGTGCCAGCAGCCCCCGGGACAAGGGGCTGTTTTTT.

V and J are TRBV4-1 and TRBJ2-1; TRBD2 matches at 10 bases. V trimming: 3 bases; J trimming: 5 bases; junction bases outside the gene matches: 7. The germline V gene encodes CDR1 MGHRA and CDR2 YSYEKL. The CDR3 runs 16 residues. Written as DNA, the CDR3 is TGCGCCAGCAGCCATATATTCGGACTAGCGGACAATGAGCAGTTCTTC. It translates to CASSHIFGLADNEQFF.

This chain joins TRBV6-4 and TRBJ2-7, with D possibly being TRBD1 or TRBD2 (5 bases each). This CDR3 is built from 11 residues. The V and J ends lost 5 bases and 9 bases respectively, with 11 bases between them. The germline gives CDR1 MRHNA, CDR2 SNTAGT. CDR3 in DNA: TGTGCCAGCAGTTCTCAGAGGGGGCAGTACTTC. Residues: CASSSQRGQYF.

The genes are TRBV15 and TRBJ1-6; 8 nucleotides match TRBD1. Germline V lookup: CDR1 LNHNV, CDR2 YYDKDF (reference sequence). CDR3 size: 14 residues. J lost 7 bases, V lost 3 bases, and 2 bases had no gene match. CDR3 amino acids: CATSRGQVNSPLHF. The CDR3 nucleotides are TGTGCCACCAGCAGGGGACAGGTGAATTCACCCCTCCACTTT.

This clonotype was detected many times. The genes are TRBV6-1 and TRBJ1-2; 8 bases agree with TRBD1. The J segment lost 8 bases and the V segment lost 6 bases, leaving 14 bases of the junction unmatched. Germline V lookup: CDR1 MNHNS, CDR2 SASEGT. There are 15 residues in the CDR3. CDR3 in DNA: TGTGCCAGCAGAAAACGGACAGGGATCGTGGACGGCTACACCTTC. Translating it yields CASRKRTGIVDGYTF.

The gene calls are TRBV5-1 and TRBJ2-7; the D gene is possibly TRBD1 (5 bases). Germline CDR1 SGHRS, CDR2 YFSETQ. The CDR3 consists of 14 residues. Trimming stripped 0 bases from V and 5 bases from J, with 12 bases between. The CDR3 loop is CASSLDRLGDEQYF. CDR3 sequence (DNA): TGCGCCAGCAGCTTGGACAGGCTAGGCGACGAGCAGTACTTC.

This clonotype was seen many times. CDR3 protein: CASSVEDRLSYEQYF. The CDR3 DNA reads TGTGCCAGCAGCGTAGAGGACAGACTATCCTACGAGCAGTACTTC. The V call is TRBV9, the J call TRBJ2-7, with D possibly TRBD1 on 6 matching bases. This CDR3 spans 15 amino acids. Germline values: CDR1 SGDLS, CDR2 YYNGEE. V was cut by 0 bases and J by 1 base, with 11 bases left in between.

This chain uses TRBV6-2 or TRBV6-3 with TRBJ2-1; 13 positions agree with TRBD2. The CDR3 loop spans 14 amino acids. Trimming cost V 5 bases and J 9 bases; bases outside gene matches: 4. CDR1 and CDR2 (germline): MNHEY, SVGEGT. CDR3 loop: CASSPTSGRTEQFF. As DNA, the CDR3 is TGTGCCAGCAGTCCGACTAGCGGGAGGACTGAGCAGTTCTTC.

The CDR3 loop is CASSRPPGGAAEAFF. The CDR3 bases are TGTGCCAGCAGCCGCCCCCCCGGGGGCGCCGCTGAAGCTTTCTTT. The chain employs TRBV16 and TRBJ1-1, with a possible D match to TRBD1 (6 bases). This CDR3 spans 15 amino acids. The V end lost 4 bases, the J end lost 6 bases, and 18 bases lay between the germline ends. Germline CDR1 reads KGHSY; CDR2 reads FQNENV. Combining the CDR3 with reference TRBV16 and TRBJ1-1 gives the whole variable domain GEEVAQTPKHLVRGEGQKAKLYCAPIKGHSYVFWYQQVLKNEFKFLISFQNENVFDETGMPKERFSAKCLPNSPCSLEIQATKLEDSAVYFCASSRPPGGAAEAFFGQGTRLTVV.

The chain employs TRBV19 and TRBJ2-3; 8 bases are shared with TRBD2. Germline V gene lookup returns CDR1 LNHDA and CDR2 SQIVND (reference sequence). The CDR3 totals 13 residues. The CDR3: CSSASGSTDTQYF. In DNA form, the CDR3 reads TGTAGTTCGGCTAGCGGGAGCACAGATACGCAGTATTTT.

This clonotype was counted only a few times. V gene TRBV6-5 combines with J gene TRBJ1-4; perhaps TRBD1 as D (5 bases). Trimming removed 2 bases at V and 7 bases at J, with 14 bases between. The CDR3 covers 15 residues. CDR1 and CDR2 (germline): MNHEY, SVGAGI. CDR3 region: CASSYGQGVTEKLFF. In DNA form, the CDR3 reads TGTGCCAGCAGTTACGGGCAGGGAGTCACTGAAAAACTGTTTTTT.

In regard to this clonotype: This CDR3 fails to terminate in the conserved phenylalanine or tryptophan, so it likely reflects a read error. The genes are TRBV14 and TRBJ1-1, with D perhaps TRBD1 (6 bases). With 4 bases removed from V and 10 bases from J, the gap between germline ends came to 16 bases. The CDR3 is 13 residues long. In germline, CDR1 is SGHDN, CDR2 FVKESK. CDR3 coding DNA: TGTGCCAGCAGCCCATATCCGGGACAAGGAGCTTTCCTT. This sequence encodes CASSPYPGQGAFL.

The chain employs TRBV7-9 and TRBJ2-2; 12 positions agree with TRBD2. The germline CDR1 and CDR2 sequences are SEHNR and FQNEAQ (reference sequence). V was clipped by 3 bases and J by 3 bases; unmatched bases: 5. The length of the CDR3 is 17 residues. CDR3 sequence reads: CASSFPSGRADTGELFF. The CDR3 nucleotides are TGTGCCAGCAGCTTCCCTAGCGGGAGGGCCGACACCGGGGAGCTGTTTTTT.

There are a few counts of this clonotype. The genes are TRBV20-1 and TRBJ1-2; 7 bases are shared with TRBD1. The CDR3 covers 12 residues. V trimming: 6 bases; J trimming: 8 bases; junction bases outside the gene matches: 9. The germline V gene encodes CDR1 DFQATT and CDR2 SNEGSKA (reference sequence). CDR3 nucleotides: TGCAGTGCAAACCGACAGGGCGGGGGCTACACCTTC. Its protein is CSANRQGGGYTF.

About this clonotype itself: A read error is possible here, since a much larger clone lies one base away. V usage is TRBV10-3 and J usage is TRBJ1-4; 8 bases fit TRBD1. This CDR3 contains 13 residues. Germline CDR1 ENHRY, CDR2 SYGVKD. V gave up 5 bases and J gave up 5 bases; unmatched junction bases: 1. This chain's CDR3 is CAISRDRNEKLFF. The DNA of the CDR3 is TGTGCCATCAGTCGGGACAGGAATGAAAAACTGTTTTTT.

This clonotype occurred many times. The V call is TRBV6-1, the J call TRBJ2-3; maybe TRBD2 (5 bases). The CDR3 spans 15 residues. The V and J ends lost 10 bases and 6 bases respectively, with 23 bases between them. Germline values: CDR1 MNHNS, CDR2 SASEGT. The CDR3 here is CATRKEDEVGDTQYF. As DNA, the CDR3 is TGTGCCACCCGGAAGGAGGACGAAGTGGGTGATACGCAGTATTTT.

The genes are TRBV4-1 and TRBJ1-3; TRBD1 aligns across 9 bases. With V trimmed by 1 base and J by 4 bases, 5 bases remained unmatched. The CDR3 loop spans 16 amino acids. Germline V lookup: CDR1 MGHRA, CDR2 YSYEKL. CDR3 sequence (DNA): TGCGCCAGCAGCCAAGGCCGCGGGACAGGGGGAAACACCATATATTTT. Protein sequence: CASSQGRGTGGNTIYF.

This clonotype was seen many times. The chain employs TRBV24-1 and TRBJ1-2, with D unresolved. CDR1 is KGHDR and CDR2 is SFDVKD in the germline V gene. The V end was cut by 3 bases, the J end by 8 bases, with 9 bases between. The CDR3 is made up of 12 amino acids. This CDR3 is CATSDKGYGYTF. For the CDR3, the DNA is TGTGCCACCAGTGATAAGGGTTACGGCTACACCTTC.

This clonotype was detected a few times. The chain carries TRBV14 and TRBJ1-2; D is unresolved. Between the trimmed V and J ends, which lost 1 base and 7 bases, there was a span of 10 bases. There are 13 residues in the CDR3. Germline V gene lookup returns CDR1 SGHDN and CDR2 FVKESK. CDR3 protein: CASSQGRPGGYTF. CDR3 sequence (DNA): TGTGCCAGCAGCCAAGGGAGACCGGGTGGCTACACCTTC.

This clonotype was seen at least ten times. The genes are TRBV28 and TRBJ2-3; D is unclear. The CDR3 is 16 residues long. Per germline, CDR1 MDHEN and CDR2 SYDVKM. V was cut by 1 base and J by 3 bases, with 14 bases left in between. The CDR3 coding sequence is TGTGCCAGCAGTTTATCATTGGTCGGTCGGACAGATACGCAGTATTTT. It codes for CASSLSLVGRTDTQYF.

This clonotype was counted many times. The DNA for the CDR3 is TGTGCCAGCAGTGAACTGACTAGCGGGAGTTCCAATGAGCAGTTCTTC. Its protein product is CASSELTSGSSNEQFF. The chain carries TRBV6-1 and TRBJ2-1; TRBD2 agrees at 12 bases. The CDR3 consists of 16 residues. Germline V gene sequence: CDR1 MNHNS, CDR2 SASEGT. J gave up 6 bases and V 2 bases, and 5 bases lay outside the gene matches.

A note on this clonotype: This clone may be a read error of a much larger clone one base away. The J gene is TRBJ2-7, the V gene TRBV11-2, with D perhaps assigned TRBD1 or TRBD2 (5 bases each). The germline CDR1 and CDR2 sequences are SGHAT and FQNNGV. CDR3 length equals 13 residues. DNA for the CDR3: TGTGCCAGCAGCGGGCAGGGAGCCTACGGGCAGTACTTC. Encoded protein: CASSGQGAYGQYF.

The chain uses TRBV18 and TRBJ2-7; D is undetermined. Germline V CDR1 and CDR2: KGHSH, LQKENI. The CDR3 contains 15 residues. V was shortened by 0 bases and J by 0 bases, with 9 bases between the two germline ends. As DNA, the CDR3 is TGTGCCAGCTCACCACCGTCTCGGGCCTCCTACGAGCAGTACTTC. The encoded protein is CASSPPSRASYEQYF.

This clonotype was seen a few times. V gene TRBV29-1 combines with J gene TRBJ1-1; 7 bases map to TRBD1. V dropped 6 bases and J dropped 11; count of bases not matched to a gene: 12. This CDR3 is built from 12 residues. CDR1 and CDR2 from the germline V gene are SQVTM and ANQGSEA. CDR3: CSVSTGSSWAFF. DNA of the CDR3: TGCAGCGTCTCGACAGGGAGCTCTTGGGCTTTCTTT.

Many counts were recorded for this clonotype. The rearrangement joins TRBV7-3 to TRBJ2-3; unclear D gene. V was pared by 4 bases and J by 3 bases, with 8 bases between. Germline V CDR1 and CDR2: SGHTA, FQGTGA. The CDR3 covers 13 residues. Here the CDR3 DNA reads TGTGCCAGCAGCTCACATACTACAGATACGCAGTATTTT. Protein sequence: CASSSHTTDTQYF.